Listed below are T cell receptor beta chains from one sample, sequenced in a study of a mutant IDH1 vaccine in newly diagnosed glioma. The protocol was immunoSEQ multiplex PCR, while the TCRdb copy is restricted to in-frame clones and leaves out a portion. Among fewer than 30,000 clones, over 65% were seen once, and the ten largest hold roughly 30%. Antigens of these TCRs are unknown. The sequences come from PBMCs, collected from a glioma patient whose treatment included an IDH1 peptide vaccine. These receptors came from a man younger than 40 with glioma. Both conserved end residues are part of each CDR3. A D gene is named only where the DNA matches it firmly. Some rows have no size entry. The others give once, few or many, or a class for an expanded clone.

TRBV30	NA	TRBJ1-2	NA	TGTGCCTGGAGCGTAGGGAACTTTTATGGCTACACCTTC	CAWSVGNFYGYTF
TRBV14	NA	TRBJ1-1	NA	TGTGCCAGCAGCCTCTGGGGGCTAACTGAAGCTTTCTTT	CASSLWGLTEAFF
TRBV27	NA	TRBJ1-5	NA	TGTGCCAGCAGTTTAAGCCTGAGGGGGCCCCAGCATTTT	CASSLSLRGPQHF
TRBV20-1	NA	TRBJ2-5	few	TGCAGTGCTAACCCCGGTGAGACCCAGTACTTC	CSANPGETQYF
TRBV27	NA	TRBJ2-1	few	TGTGCCAGCAGTTTATTCTTCAGCGTCGGTGAGCAGTTCTTC	CASSLFFSVGEQFF
TRBV2	TRBD1	TRBJ1-2	NA	TGTGCCAGCAGCCTAGGGGGACAGGGGGGCTATGGCTACACCTTC	CASSLGGQGGYGYTF
TRBV9	TRBD2	TRBJ2-1	NA	TGTGCCAGCAGCGTAACAGCGGGGGACTACAATGAGCAGTTCTTC	CASSVTAGDYNEQFF
TRBV7-8	TRBD1	TRBJ1-4	NA	TGTGCCAGCAGCTACGGACAGGGGGCAGGGGAAAAACTGTTTTTT	CASSYGQGAGEKLFF
TRBV13	NA	TRBJ2-3	NA	TGTGCCAGCAGCTTAGGGATGGGCATGGGCGAGGCAGGTACGCAGTATTTT	CASSLGMGMGEAGTQYF
TRBV4-3	NA	TRBJ2-2	NA	TGCGCCAGCAGCCAAGACCGGGGGCCAAACACCGGGGAGCTGTTTTTT	CASSQDRGPNTGELFF
TRBV9	NA	TRBJ2-3	NA	TGTGCCAGCAGCGGAAGGGGGGCTGGCACAGATACGCAGTATTTT	CASSGRGAGTDTQYF
TRBV28	NA	TRBJ2-7	NA	TGTGCCAGCAGGACCTCGCGTTTCGAGCAGTACTTC	CASRTSRFEQYF
TRBV7-2	NA	TRBJ2-1	NA	TGTGCCAGCAGCCGTACCCGATCGGGGTACAATGAGCAGTTCTTC	CASSRTRSGYNEQFF
TRBV5-1	TRBD1	TRBJ1-4	few	TGCGCCAGCGGGACAGGGGGCAATGAAAAACTGTTTTTT	CASGTGGNEKLFF
TRBV27	TRBD2	TRBJ2-1	NA	TGTGCCAGCAGTTTATCGGGACTAGCGGATTACAATGAGCAGTTCTTC	CASSLSGLADYNEQFF
TRBV7-9	NA	TRBJ2-7	NA	TGTGCCAGCAGCTTAGAGACAGGATTAAGCTCCTACGAGCAGTACTTC	CASSLETGLSSYEQYF
TRBV2	TRBD2	TRBJ2-5	NA	TGTGCCAGCAGCCCACGACTAGCGGGAGACGTGGAGACCCAGTACTTC	CASSPRLAGDVETQYF
TRBV9	TRBD1	TRBJ1-2	NA	TGTGCCAGCAGCGTAGAGGGGGCGCATGGCTACACCTTC	CASSVEGAHGYTF